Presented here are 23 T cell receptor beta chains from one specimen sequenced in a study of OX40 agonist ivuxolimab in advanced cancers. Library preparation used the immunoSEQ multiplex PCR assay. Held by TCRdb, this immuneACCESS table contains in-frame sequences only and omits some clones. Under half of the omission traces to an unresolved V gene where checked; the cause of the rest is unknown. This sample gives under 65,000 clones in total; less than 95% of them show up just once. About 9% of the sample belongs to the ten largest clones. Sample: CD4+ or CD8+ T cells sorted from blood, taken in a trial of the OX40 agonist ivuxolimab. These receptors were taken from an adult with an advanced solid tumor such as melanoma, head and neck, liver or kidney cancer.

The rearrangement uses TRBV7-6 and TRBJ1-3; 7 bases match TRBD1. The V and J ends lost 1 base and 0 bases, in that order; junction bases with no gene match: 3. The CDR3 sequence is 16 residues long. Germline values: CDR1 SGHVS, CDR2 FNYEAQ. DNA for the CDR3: TGTGCCAGCAGCTTAGAAGGGGGCCGCTCTGGAAACACCATATATTTT. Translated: CASSLEGGRSGNTIYF.

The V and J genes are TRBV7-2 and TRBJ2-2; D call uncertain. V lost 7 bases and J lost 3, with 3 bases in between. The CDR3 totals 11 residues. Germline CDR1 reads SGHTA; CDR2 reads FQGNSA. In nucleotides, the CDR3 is TGTGCCAGCACCTACACCGGGGAGCTGTTTTTT. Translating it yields CASTYTGELFF. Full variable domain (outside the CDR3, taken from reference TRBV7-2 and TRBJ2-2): GAGVSQSPSNKVTEKGKDVELRCDPISGHTALYWYRQSLGQGLEFLIYFQGNSAPDKSGLPSDRFSAERTGGSVSTLTIQRTQQEDSAVYLCASTYTGELFFGEGSRLTVL.

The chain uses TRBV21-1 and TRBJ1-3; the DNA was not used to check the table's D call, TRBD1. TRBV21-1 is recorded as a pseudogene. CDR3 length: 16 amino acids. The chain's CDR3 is CASSEPQQPSGNTIYF. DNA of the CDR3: TGTGCCAGCAGCGAACCACAGCAGCCCTCTGGAAACACCATATATTTT.

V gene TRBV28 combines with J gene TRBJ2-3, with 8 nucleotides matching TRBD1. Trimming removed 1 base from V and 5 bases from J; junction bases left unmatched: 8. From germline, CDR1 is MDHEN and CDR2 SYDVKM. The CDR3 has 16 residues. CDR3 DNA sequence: TGTGCCAGCAGTTTATCAAGTCCCGGGACAGGAGATACGCAGTATTTT. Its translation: CASSLSSPGTGDTQYF.

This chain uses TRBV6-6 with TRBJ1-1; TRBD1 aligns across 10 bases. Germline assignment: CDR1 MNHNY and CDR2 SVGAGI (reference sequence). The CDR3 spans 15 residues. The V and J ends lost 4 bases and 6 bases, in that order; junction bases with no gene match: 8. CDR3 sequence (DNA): TGTGCCAGCAGTTCGACAGGGGGCTTGGGTTCTGAAGCTTTCTTT. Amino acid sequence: CASSSTGGLGSEAFF.

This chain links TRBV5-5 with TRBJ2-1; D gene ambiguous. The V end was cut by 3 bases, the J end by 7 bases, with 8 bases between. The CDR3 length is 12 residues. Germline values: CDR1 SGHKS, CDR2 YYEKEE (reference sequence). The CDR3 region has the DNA TGTGCCAGCAGCTCCCCCTCAAATGAGCAGTTCTTC. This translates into CASSSPSNEQFF. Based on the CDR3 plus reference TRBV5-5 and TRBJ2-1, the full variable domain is DAGVTQSPTHLIKTRGQQVTLRCSPISGHKSVSWYQQVLGQGPQFIFQYYEKEERGRGNFPDRFSARQFPNYSSELNVNALLLGDSALYLCASSSPSNEQFFGPGTRLTVL.

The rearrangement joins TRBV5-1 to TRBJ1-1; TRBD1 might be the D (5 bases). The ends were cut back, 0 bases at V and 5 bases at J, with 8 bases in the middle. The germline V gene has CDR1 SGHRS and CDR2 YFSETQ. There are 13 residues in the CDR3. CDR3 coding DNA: TGCGCCAGCAGCTTGGAATGGACAACTGAAGCTTTCTTT. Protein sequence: CASSLEWTTEAFF.

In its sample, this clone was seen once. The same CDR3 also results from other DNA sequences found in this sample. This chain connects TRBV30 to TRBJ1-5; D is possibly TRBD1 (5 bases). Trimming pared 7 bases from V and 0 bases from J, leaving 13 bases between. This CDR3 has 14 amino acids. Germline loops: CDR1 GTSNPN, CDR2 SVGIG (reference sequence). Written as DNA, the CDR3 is TGTGCCTATACGGGGGGTCTTAGCAATCAGCCCCAGCATTTT. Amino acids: CAYTGGLSNQPQHF.

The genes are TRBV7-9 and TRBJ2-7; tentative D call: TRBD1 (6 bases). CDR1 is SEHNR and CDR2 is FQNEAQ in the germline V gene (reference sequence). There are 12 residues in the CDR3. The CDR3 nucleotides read TGTGCATCAGGGCAGGGGAGAGGCGAGCAGTACTTC. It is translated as CASGQGRGEQYF.

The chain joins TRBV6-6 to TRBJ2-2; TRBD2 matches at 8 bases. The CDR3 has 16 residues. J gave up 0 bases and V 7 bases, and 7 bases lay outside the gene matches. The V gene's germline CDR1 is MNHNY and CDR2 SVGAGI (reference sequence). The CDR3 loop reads CASIIAGYANTGELFF. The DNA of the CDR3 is TGTGCCAGCATCATAGCGGGATACGCGAACACCGGGGAGCTGTTTTTT.

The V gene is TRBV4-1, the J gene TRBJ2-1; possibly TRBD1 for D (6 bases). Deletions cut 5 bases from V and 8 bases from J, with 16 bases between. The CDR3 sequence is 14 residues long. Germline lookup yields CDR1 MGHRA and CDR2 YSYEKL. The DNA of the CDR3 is TGCGCCAGCAGCGCAACAGGGCCCCTCGATGAGCAGTTCTTC. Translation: CASSATGPLDEQFF.

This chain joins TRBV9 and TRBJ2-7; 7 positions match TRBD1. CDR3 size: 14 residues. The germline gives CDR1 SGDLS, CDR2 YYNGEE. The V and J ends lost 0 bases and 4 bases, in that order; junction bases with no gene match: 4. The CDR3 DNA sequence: TGTGCCAGCAGCGTAGGAGGGGGCGTTTACGAGCAGTACTTC. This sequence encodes CASSVGGGVYEQYF.

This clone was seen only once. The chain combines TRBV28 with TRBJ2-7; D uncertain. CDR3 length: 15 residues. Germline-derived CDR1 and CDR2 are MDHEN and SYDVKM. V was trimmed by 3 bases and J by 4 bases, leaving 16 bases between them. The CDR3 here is CASSFRGSARYEQYF. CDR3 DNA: TGTGCCAGCAGTTTTCGCGGTTCAGCACGGTACGAGCAGTACTTC.

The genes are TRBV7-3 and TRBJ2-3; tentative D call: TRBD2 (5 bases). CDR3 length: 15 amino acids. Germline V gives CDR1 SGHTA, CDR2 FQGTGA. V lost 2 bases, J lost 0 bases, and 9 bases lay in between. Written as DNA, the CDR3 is TGTGCCAGCAGCTTAGGACTGTCTAGCACAGATACGCAGTATTTT. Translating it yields CASSLGLSSTDTQYF.

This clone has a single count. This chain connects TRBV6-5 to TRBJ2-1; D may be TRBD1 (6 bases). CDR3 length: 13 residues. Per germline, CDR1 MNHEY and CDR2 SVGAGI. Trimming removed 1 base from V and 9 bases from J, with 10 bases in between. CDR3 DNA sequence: TGTGCCAGCAGTTACTTGGGCAGGGGTGAGCAGTTCTTC. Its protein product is CASSYLGRGEQFF.

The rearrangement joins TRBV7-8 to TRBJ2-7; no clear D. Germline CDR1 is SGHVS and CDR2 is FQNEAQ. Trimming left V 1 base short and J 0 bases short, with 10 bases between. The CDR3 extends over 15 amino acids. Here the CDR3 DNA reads TGTGCCAGCAGCTTAGAACGGAGCTCCTCCTACGAGCAGTACTTC. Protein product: CASSLERSSSYEQYF.

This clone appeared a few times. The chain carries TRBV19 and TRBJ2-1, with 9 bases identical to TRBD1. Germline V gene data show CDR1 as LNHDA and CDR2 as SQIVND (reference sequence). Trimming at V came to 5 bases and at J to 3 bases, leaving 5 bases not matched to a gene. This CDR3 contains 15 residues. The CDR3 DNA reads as TGTGCCAGTAGTGCGGGACAGGGAATCTACAATGAGCAGTTCTTC. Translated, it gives CASSAGQGIYNEQFF.

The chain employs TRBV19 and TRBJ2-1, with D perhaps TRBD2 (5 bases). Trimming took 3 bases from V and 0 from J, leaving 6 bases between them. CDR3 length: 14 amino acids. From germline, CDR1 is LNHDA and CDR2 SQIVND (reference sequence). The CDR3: CASSMGSSYNEQFF. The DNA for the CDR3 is TGTGCCAGTAGTATGGGGAGCTCCTACAATGAGCAGTTCTTC.

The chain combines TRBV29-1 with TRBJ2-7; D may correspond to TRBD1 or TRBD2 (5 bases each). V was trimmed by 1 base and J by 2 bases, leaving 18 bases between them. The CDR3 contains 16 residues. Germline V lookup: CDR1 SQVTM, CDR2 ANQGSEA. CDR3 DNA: TGCAGCGTTGAAGGCATACGGGGCAGGGCCCCCTACGAGCAGTACTTC. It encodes CSVEGIRGRAPYEQYF.

The chain's CDR3 is CASSLESPGQGRHEQFF. The CDR3 nucleotides are TGTGCCAGCAGCTTAGAATCTCCCGGACAGGGTAGACATGAGCAGTTCTTC. This chain joins TRBV7-9 and TRBJ2-1, with 8 bases matching TRBD1. The germline CDR1 and CDR2 sequences are SEHNR and FQNEAQ (reference sequence). Losses at the gene ends were 1 base for V and 8 bases for J; bases not matched to a gene: 13. The CDR3 extends over 17 amino acids.

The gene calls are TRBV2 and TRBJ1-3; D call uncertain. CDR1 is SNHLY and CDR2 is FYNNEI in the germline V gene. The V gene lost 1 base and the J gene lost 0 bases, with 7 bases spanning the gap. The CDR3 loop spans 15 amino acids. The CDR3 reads CASSEDSSSGNTIYF. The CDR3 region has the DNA TGTGCCAGCAGTGAAGACTCGAGCTCTGGAAACACCATATATTTT. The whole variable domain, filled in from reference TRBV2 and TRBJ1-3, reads EPEVTQTPSHQVTQMGQEVILRCVPISNHLYFYWYRQILGQKVEFLVSFYNNEISEKSEIFDDQFSVERPDGSNFTLKIRSTKLEDSAMYFCASSEDSSSGNTIYFGEGSWLTVV.

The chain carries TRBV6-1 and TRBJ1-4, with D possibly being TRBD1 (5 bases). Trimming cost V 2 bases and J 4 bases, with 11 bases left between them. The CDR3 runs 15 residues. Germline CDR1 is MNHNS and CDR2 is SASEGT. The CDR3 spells CASSEQGRRNEKLFF. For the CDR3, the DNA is TGTGCCAGCAGTGAACAGGGCAGACGTAATGAAAAACTGTTTTTT.

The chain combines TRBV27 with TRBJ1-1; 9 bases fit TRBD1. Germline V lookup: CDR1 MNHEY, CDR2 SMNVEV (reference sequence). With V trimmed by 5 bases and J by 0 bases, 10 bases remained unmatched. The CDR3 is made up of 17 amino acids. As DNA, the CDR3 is TGTGCCAGCAGTCAACAGGGGGCCGGAACCATGAACACTGAAGCTTTCTTT. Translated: CASSQQGAGTMNTEAFF.